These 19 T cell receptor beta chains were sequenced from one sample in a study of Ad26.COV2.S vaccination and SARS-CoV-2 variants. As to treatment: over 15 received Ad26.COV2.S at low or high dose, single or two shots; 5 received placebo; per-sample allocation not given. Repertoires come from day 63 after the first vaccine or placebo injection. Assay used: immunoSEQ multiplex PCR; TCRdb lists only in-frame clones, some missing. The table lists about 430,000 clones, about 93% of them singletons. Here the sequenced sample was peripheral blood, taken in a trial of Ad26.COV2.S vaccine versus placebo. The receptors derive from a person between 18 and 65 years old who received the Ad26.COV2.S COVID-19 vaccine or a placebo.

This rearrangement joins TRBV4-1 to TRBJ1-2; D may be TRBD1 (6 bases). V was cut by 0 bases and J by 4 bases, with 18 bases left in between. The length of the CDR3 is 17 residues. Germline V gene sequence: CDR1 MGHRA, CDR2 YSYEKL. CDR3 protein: CASSQDMAGGRSYGYTF. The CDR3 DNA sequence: TGCGCCAGCAGCCAAGATATGGCGGGGGGCAGGAGCTATGGCTACACCTTC.

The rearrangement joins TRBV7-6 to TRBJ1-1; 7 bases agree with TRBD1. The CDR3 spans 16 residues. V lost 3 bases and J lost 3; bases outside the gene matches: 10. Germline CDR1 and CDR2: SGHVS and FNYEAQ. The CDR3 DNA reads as TGTGCCAGCAGCTTCCCGGGTCAGGGGGTCTACACTGAAGCTTTCTTT. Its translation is CASSFPGQGVYTEAFF.

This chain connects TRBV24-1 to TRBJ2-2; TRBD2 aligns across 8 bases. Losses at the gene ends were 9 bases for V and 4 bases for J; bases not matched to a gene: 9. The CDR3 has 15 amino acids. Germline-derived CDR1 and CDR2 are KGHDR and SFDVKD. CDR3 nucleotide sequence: TGTGCCACCGGTAGCGGGGACCTTTTCACCGGGGAGCTGTTTTTT. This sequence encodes CATGSGDLFTGELFF.

The CDR3 nucleotides read TGTGCCAGCAGCCAATCAGGGGGCAGAGAGACCCAGTACTTC. Translated, it gives CASSQSGGRETQYF. The V gene is TRBV3-1 (or the pseudogene TRBV3-2), the J gene TRBJ2-5, with TRBD1 matching over 8 bases. The CDR3 totals 14 residues. J was trimmed by 4 bases and V by 2 bases; bases with no gene match: 3. CDR1 and CDR2 (germline): LGHDT, YNNKEL (reference sequence).

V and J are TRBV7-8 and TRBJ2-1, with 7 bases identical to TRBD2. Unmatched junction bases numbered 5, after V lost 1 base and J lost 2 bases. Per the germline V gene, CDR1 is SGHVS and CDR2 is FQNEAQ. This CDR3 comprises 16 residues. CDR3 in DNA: TGTGCCAGCAGCTTAGGAGGCGGGAGTGCCTACAATGAGCAGTTCTTC. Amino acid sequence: CASSLGGGSAYNEQFF.

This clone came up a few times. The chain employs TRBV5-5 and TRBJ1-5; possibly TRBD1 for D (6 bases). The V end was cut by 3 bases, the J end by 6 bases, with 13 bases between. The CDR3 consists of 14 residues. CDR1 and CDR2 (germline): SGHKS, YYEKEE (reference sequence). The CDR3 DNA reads TGTGCCAGCAGCTGGGGGGACATACGTCAGCCCCAGCATTTT. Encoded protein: CASSWGDIRQPQHF. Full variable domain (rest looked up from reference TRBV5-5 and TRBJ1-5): DAGVTQSPTHLIKTRGQQVTLRCSPISGHKSVSWYQQVLGQGPQFIFQYYEKEERGRGNFPDRFSARQFPNYSSELNVNALLLGDSALYLCASSWGDIRQPQHFGDGTRLSIL.

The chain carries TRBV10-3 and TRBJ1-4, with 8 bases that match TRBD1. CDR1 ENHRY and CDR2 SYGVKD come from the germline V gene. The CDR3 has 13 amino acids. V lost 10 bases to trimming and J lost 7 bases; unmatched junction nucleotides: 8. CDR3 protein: CATRTGLGEKLFF. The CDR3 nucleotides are TGTGCCACCAGGACAGGGTTGGGTGAAAAACTGTTTTTT.

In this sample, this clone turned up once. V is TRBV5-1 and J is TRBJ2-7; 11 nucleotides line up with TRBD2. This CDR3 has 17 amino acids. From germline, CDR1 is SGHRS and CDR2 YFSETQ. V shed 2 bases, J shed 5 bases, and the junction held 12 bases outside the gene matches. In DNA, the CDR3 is TGCGCCAGCAGCTTTGACCTAGCGGGAGGCCTAAGGGACGAGCAGTACTTC. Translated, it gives CASSFDLAGGLRDEQYF.

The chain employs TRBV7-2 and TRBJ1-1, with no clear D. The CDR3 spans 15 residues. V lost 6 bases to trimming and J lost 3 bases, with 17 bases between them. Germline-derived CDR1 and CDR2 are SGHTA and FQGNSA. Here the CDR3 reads CASSPNPTFYTEAFF. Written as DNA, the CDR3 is TGTGCCAGCAGTCCTAACCCCACGTTCTACACTGAAGCTTTCTTT.

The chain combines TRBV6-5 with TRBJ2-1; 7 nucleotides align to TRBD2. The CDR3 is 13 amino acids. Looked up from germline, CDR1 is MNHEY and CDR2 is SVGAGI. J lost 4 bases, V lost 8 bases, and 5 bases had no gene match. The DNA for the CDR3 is TGTGCCAGCCATCCTAGCGGATACAATGAGCAGTTCTTC. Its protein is CASHPSGYNEQFF.

This CDR3 reads CASRSGGEQPQHF. CDR3 coding DNA: TGTGCCTCAAGGAGCGGGGGAGAGCAGCCCCAGCATTTT. The rearrangement joins TRBV19 to TRBJ1-5; D may be TRBD1 (5 bases). Trimming removed 11 bases at V and 7 bases at J, with 18 bases between. This CDR3 region has 13 residues. Germline CDR1 and CDR2: LNHDA and SQIVND (reference sequence). The full variable domain, with the rest looked up from reference TRBV19 and TRBJ1-5, is DGGITQSPKYLFRKEGQNVTLSCEQNLNHDAMYWYRQDPGQGLRLIYYSQIVNDFQKGDIAEGYSVSREKKESFPLTVTSAQKNPTAFYLCASRSGGEQPQHFGDGTRLSIL.

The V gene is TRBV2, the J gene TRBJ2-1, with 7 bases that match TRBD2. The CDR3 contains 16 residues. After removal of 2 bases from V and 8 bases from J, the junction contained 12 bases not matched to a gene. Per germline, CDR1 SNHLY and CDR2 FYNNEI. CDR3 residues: CASSEKRTRPSYEQFF. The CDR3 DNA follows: TGTGCCAGCAGTGAAAAGAGGACTAGACCGTCCTATGAGCAGTTCTTC.

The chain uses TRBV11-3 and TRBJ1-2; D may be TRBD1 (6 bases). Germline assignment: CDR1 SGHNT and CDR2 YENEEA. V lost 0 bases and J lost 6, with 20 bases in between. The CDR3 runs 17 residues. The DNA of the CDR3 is TGTGCCAGCAGCTTAGATCCCACCTCAGACAGGATCCATGGCTACACCTTC. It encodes CASSLDPTSDRIHGYTF.

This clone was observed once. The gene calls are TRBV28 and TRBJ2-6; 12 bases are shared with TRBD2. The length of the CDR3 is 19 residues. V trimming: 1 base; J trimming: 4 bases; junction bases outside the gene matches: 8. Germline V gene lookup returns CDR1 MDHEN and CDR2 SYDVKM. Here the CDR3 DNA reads TGTGCCAGCAGTTTATTACTAGCGGGAGGCCCCACGGGGGCCAACGTCCTGACTTTC. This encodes CASSLLLAGGPTGANVLTF.

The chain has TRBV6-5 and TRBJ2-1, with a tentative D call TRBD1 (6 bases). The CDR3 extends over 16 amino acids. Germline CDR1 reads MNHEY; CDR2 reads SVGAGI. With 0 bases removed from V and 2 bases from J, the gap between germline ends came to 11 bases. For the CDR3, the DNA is TGTGCCAGCAGTTACTCGGACAGTCTGACCTACAATGAGCAGTTCTTC. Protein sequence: CASSYSDSLTYNEQFF.

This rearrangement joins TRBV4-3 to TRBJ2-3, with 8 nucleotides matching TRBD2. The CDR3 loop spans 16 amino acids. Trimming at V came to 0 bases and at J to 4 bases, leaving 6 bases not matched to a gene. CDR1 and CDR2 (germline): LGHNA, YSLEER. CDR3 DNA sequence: TGCGCCAGCAGCCAAGAGTACGGGAGGGTGTCAGATACGCAGTATTTT. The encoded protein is CASSQEYGRVSDTQYF.

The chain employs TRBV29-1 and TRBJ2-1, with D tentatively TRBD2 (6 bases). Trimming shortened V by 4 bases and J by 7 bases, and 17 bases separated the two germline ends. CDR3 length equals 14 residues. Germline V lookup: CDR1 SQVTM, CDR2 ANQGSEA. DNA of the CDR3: TGCAGCGTTGTAAGGGGTGGGACTCCAAATGAGCAGTTCTTC. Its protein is CSVVRGGTPNEQFF.

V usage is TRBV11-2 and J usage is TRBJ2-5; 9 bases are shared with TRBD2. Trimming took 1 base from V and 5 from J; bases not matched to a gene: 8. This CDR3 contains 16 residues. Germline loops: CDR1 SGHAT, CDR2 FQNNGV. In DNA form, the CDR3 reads TGTGCCAGCAGCTTAGGCAGTAGCGGGAGTATGGAGACCCAGTACTTC. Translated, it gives CASSLGSSGSMETQYF. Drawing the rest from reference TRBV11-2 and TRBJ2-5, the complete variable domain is EAGVAQSPRYKIIEKRQSVAFWCNPISGHATLYWYQQILGQGPKLLIQFQNNGVVDDSQLPKDRFSAERLKGVDSTLKIQPAKLEDSAVYLCASSLGSSGSMETQYFGPGTRLLVL.

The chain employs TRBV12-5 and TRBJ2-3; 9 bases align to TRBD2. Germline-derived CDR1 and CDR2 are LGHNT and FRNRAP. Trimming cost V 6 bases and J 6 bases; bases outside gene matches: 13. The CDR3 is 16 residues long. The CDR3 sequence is CASGASPGLAGDTQYF. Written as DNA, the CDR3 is TGTGCTAGTGGAGCCAGCCCGGGACTAGCAGGGGATACGCAGTATTTT.